These 23 T cell receptor beta chains were all obtained from the same sample, sequenced in a study of T cell responses to AZD1222 COVID-19 vaccine. The assay was immunoSEQ multiplex PCR, and TCRdb's table has in-frame clones only and misses some. The sample carries around 200,000 clones, 88% recorded once. Source: peripheral blood, taken on day 0 of AZD1222 vaccination. Every receptor here comes from an adult in good health.

The sample holds one count of this clone. The genes are TRBV30 and TRBJ1-3; 7 nucleotides match TRBD1. Germline V lookup: CDR1 GTSNPN, CDR2 SVGIG (reference sequence). This CDR3 has 14 residues. V trimming: 8 bases; J trimming: 3 bases; junction bases outside the gene matches: 10. DNA for the CDR3: TGTGCCGGAGCGTCCGGGACAGATGGAAACACCATATATTTT. Protein product: CAGASGTDGNTIYF.

This chain uses TRBV11-2 with TRBJ1-5, with D possibly matching TRBD1 (5 bases). The V and J ends lost 4 bases and 5 bases respectively, with 12 bases between them. Per germline, CDR1 SGHAT and CDR2 FQNNGV. The CDR3 totals 14 residues. The chain's CDR3 is CASSSGGNHQPQHF. In DNA form, the CDR3 reads TGTGCCAGCAGCTCCGGGGGAAATCATCAGCCCCAGCATTTT.

V and J are TRBV3-1 (or the pseudogene TRBV3-2) and TRBJ1-1; D not resolved. The length of the CDR3 is 15 residues. The germline gives CDR1 LGHDT, CDR2 YNNKEL (reference sequence). Trimming took off 1 base at V and 2 bases at J, with 11 bases between the two ends. CDR3 DNA: TGTGCCAGCAGCCAAGCGGGCCTCAAAAACACTGAAGCTTTCTTT. Translated, it gives CASSQAGLKNTEAFF.

The V and J genes are TRBV7-8 and TRBJ2-1, with TRBD2 matching over 7 bases. Germline trimming cut 5 bases from V and 3 bases from J; bases unmatched to any gene: 7. The CDR3 totals 15 residues. Per the germline V gene, CDR1 is SGHVS and CDR2 is FQNEAQ. CDR3 sequence reads: CASSPWASGYNEQFF. DNA of the CDR3: TGTGCCAGCAGCCCCTGGGCTAGCGGCTACAATGAGCAGTTCTTC.

CDR3 sequence reads: CAWSGSDSGNTIYF. The CDR3 nucleotides read TGTGCCTGGAGTGGCAGTGACTCTGGAAACACCATATATTTT. The rearrangement joins TRBV30 to TRBJ1-3, with D hard to call. The CDR3 length is 14 residues. Germline V gives CDR1 GTSNPN, CDR2 SVGIG (reference sequence). The V end lost 1 base, the J end lost 0 bases, and 7 bases lay between the germline ends.

V and J are TRBV29-1 and TRBJ2-7; the D gene is possibly TRBD1 (5 bases). This CDR3 region has 12 residues. Trimming removed 5 bases at V and 2 bases at J, with 10 bases between. CDR1 SQVTM and CDR2 ANQGSEA come from the germline V gene. The CDR3 region has the DNA TGCAGCGTTAAGGCAGGGACCTACGAGCAGTACTTC. It encodes CSVKAGTYEQYF.

J is TRBJ2-2 and V is TRBV7-9; 7 bases match TRBD1. Germline lookup yields CDR1 SEHNR and CDR2 FQNEAQ (reference sequence). The junction had 4 bases not matched to a gene; V was cut back by 7 bases and J by 5 bases. CDR3 length: 13 amino acids. The CDR3 region has the DNA TGTGCCAGCACCCCCAGGGGGACCGGGGAGCTGTTTTTT. This codes for CASTPRGTGELFF.

This sequence joins TRBV4-1 and TRBJ1-1; D not resolved. Trimming removed 4 bases from V and 1 base from J, with 10 bases in between. CDR3 length: 14 amino acids. Germline CDR1 reads MGHRA; CDR2 reads YSYEKL. The CDR3 spells CASSPPVKNTEAFF. CDR3 in DNA: TGCGCCAGCAGCCCCCCGGTGAAGAACACTGAAGCTTTCTTT.

V usage is TRBV28 and J usage is TRBJ1-5; 9 bases agree with TRBD1. V shed 5 bases and J 7 bases; nucleotides not matched to a gene: 6. This CDR3 has 14 residues. In germline, CDR1 is MDHEN, CDR2 SYDVKM. CDR3 region: CASSPTGGFQPQHF. In DNA form, the CDR3 reads TGTGCCAGCAGTCCCACAGGGGGCTTCCAGCCCCAGCATTTT.

The chain combines TRBV4-1 with TRBJ1-1, with a tentative D call TRBD1 (5 bases). Deletions cut 3 bases from V and 1 base from J, with 9 bases between. The CDR3 sequence is 14 residues long. From germline, CDR1 is MGHRA and CDR2 YSYEKL. The CDR3 nucleotides read TGCGCCAGCAGCCACGCGAGGGGGAACACTGAAGCTTTCTTT. Its translation: CASSHARGNTEAFF.

The gene calls are TRBV5-1 and TRBJ2-6, with D tentatively TRBD1 or TRBD2 (5 bases each). Germline CDR1 reads SGHRS; CDR2 reads YFSETQ. V dropped 4 bases and J dropped 4 bases, with 15 bases sitting between them. The length of the CDR3 is 16 residues. In nucleotides, the CDR3 is TGCGCCAGCAGCCTCGGGACCGCTTTAGGGGCCAACGTCCTGACTTTC. Amino acid sequence: CASSLGTALGANVLTF.

This chain joins TRBV5-4 and TRBJ2-3, with 14 bases lining up with TRBD2. In germline, CDR1 is SGHNT, CDR2 YYREEE (reference sequence). Unmatched junction bases numbered 4, after V lost 0 bases and J lost 1 base. The CDR3 is made up of 18 amino acids. CDR3 sequence reads: CASSLGLAGGQGTDTQYF. For the CDR3, the DNA is TGTGCCAGCAGCTTGGGACTAGCGGGAGGGCAGGGCACAGATACGCAGTATTTT.

This rearrangement joins TRBV7-8 to TRBJ1-5; TRBD1 is a possible D gene (6 bases). The CDR3 is made up of 15 amino acids. V was trimmed by 0 bases and J by 7 bases, leaving 13 bases between them. Looked up from germline, CDR1 is SGHVS and CDR2 is FQNEAQ. The CDR3 bases are TGTGCCAGCAGCTTAGCGCTAAGGGGGGACCAGCCCCAGCATTTT. Translation gives CASSLALRGDQPQHF. The complete variable domain, with remaining parts taken from reference TRBV7-8 and TRBJ1-5, reads GAGVSQSPRYKVAKRGQDVALRCDPISGHVSLFWYQQALGQGPEFLTYFQNEAQLDKSGLPSDRFFAERPEGSVSTLKIQRTQQEDSAVYLCASSLALRGDQPQHFGDGTRLSIL.

The V and J genes are TRBV5-6 and TRBJ2-7; 9 nucleotides agree with TRBD2. Germline lookup yields CDR1 SGHDT and CDR2 YYEEEE. The CDR3 totals 17 residues. The V and J ends lost 0 bases and 2 bases, in that order; junction bases with no gene match: 9. Here the CDR3 DNA reads TGTGCCAGCAGCTTGGCCAATCGCGGGAGGGCCCCCTACGAGCAGTACTTC. It specifies CASSLANRGRAPYEQYF.

In DNA, the CDR3 is TGTGCCAGCAGCTTCTCCAGGGGCAGGGATGAGCAGTTCTTC. Translation gives CASSFSRGRDEQFF. The gene calls are TRBV5-4 and TRBJ2-1, with D tentatively TRBD1 (6 bases). In germline, CDR1 is SGHNT, CDR2 YYREEE (reference sequence). V was cut by 2 bases and J by 8 bases, with 14 bases left in between. There are 14 residues in the CDR3.

The chain has TRBV4-2 and TRBJ2-3; 7 nucleotides line up with TRBD1. Trimming cost V 3 bases and J 4 bases; bases outside gene matches: 7. The CDR3 consists of 15 residues. Germline V CDR1 and CDR2: LGHNA, YNFKEQ. The DNA for the CDR3 is TGTGCCAGCAGCCAGGGAACAGGGGTGTCAGATACGCAGTATTTT. Residues: CASSQGTGVSDTQYF.

This chain uses TRBV23-1 with TRBJ2-1; 7 nucleotides line up with TRBD1. TRBV23-1 belongs to the ORF category, with a function that is uncertain. The CDR3 contains 14 residues. After removal of 3 bases from V and 10 bases from J, the junction contained 9 bases not matched to a gene. The CDR3 bases are TGCGCCAGCAGTCATCCCGACAGGGCAGGGGAGCAGTTCTTC. Its protein is CASSHPDRAGEQFF.

This chain uses TRBV27 with TRBJ2-4; D unclear. This CDR3 spans 14 amino acids. The germline V gene has CDR1 MNHEY and CDR2 SMNVEV (reference sequence). V was trimmed by 9 bases and J by 6 bases, leaving 18 bases between them. CDR3 amino acids: CASGPSRQANIQYF. Here the CDR3 DNA reads TGTGCCAGTGGGCCCTCGAGGCAGGCAAACATTCAGTACTTC.

The chain recombines TRBV7-3 with TRBJ1-6, with D possibly being TRBD1 (5 bases). This CDR3 is 16 amino acids long. The germline CDR1 and CDR2 sequences are SGHTA and FQGTGA. Trimming removed 0 bases at V and 8 bases at J, with 14 bases between. CDR3 sequence: CASSLTAGRGDSPLHF. CDR3 bases: TGTGCCAGCAGCTTAACGGCAGGGCGAGGGGATTCACCCCTCCACTTT.

J is TRBJ1-2 and V is TRBV7-3, with 7 positions matching TRBD1. J was trimmed by 4 bases and V by 5 bases; bases with no gene match: 10. The length of the CDR3 is 15 residues. The germline V gene has CDR1 SGHTA and CDR2 FQGTGA. The CDR3 DNA reads TGTGCCAGCAGCCAACCGGGACAGAAACTCTATGGCTACACCTTC. Its protein is CASSQPGQKLYGYTF.

The chain couples TRBV30 to TRBJ2-2, with D possibly matching TRBD2 (5 bases). The ends were cut back, 3 bases at V and 7 bases at J, with 15 bases in the middle. This CDR3 spans 14 amino acids. Germline V gene lookup returns CDR1 GTSNPN and CDR2 SVGIG (reference sequence). CDR3 DNA: TGTGCCTGGAGACCCCGGGATAGGATCGGGGAGCTGTTTTTT. Translated, it gives CAWRPRDRIGELFF.

The CDR3 region is CASSRAGTRMNTEAFF. CDR3 in DNA: TGTGCCAGCAGCCGCGCCGGGACAAGAATGAACACTGAAGCTTTCTTT. The J gene is TRBJ1-1, the V gene TRBV14, with D possibly matching TRBD1 (6 bases). Trimming shortened V by 4 bases and J by 0 bases, and 15 bases separated the two germline ends. This CDR3 region has 16 residues. Germline loops: CDR1 SGHDN, CDR2 FVKESK.

The V call is TRBV9, the J call TRBJ1-4, with a tentative D call TRBD1 (5 bases). Trimming took off 3 bases at V and 4 bases at J, with 13 bases between the two ends. This CDR3 has 15 amino acids. Germline loops: CDR1 SGDLS, CDR2 YYNGEE. The CDR3 bases are TGTGCCAGCAGCGCTGGGACGGTTGATAATGAAAAACTGTTTTTT. It translates to CASSAGTVDNEKLFF.